These 9 T cell receptor beta chains originate from one sample sequenced in a study of T cells in Graves' hyperthyroidism and ophthalmopathy. Authors of the study amplified TCR beta CDR3 regions from RNA transcripts. Researchers ran a first-round RT-PCR on the TCR CDR3 using the HTBI primer set. MiXCR was run by TCRdb on the multiplex PCR reads, yielding one entry per CDR3 protein. Of about 420,000 distinct CDR3 sequences in the sample, 12% to 15% were seen once. Sequenced input: blood. The source is a woman younger than 35 with Graves' hyperthyroidism.

Notes on this clonotype: With a much larger clone just one base away, this may be a read error. The chain employs TRBV7-9 and TRBJ1-1, with D perhaps TRBD1 (5 bases). The V and J ends lost 10 bases and 4 bases respectively, with 22 bases between them. The CDR3 covers 15 residues. Germline V lookup: CDR1 SEHNR, CDR2 FQNEAQ (reference sequence). The CDR3 reads CANTLGGWGGTEAFF. The CDR3 nucleotides are TGTGCCAACACCCTGGGGGGGTGGGGTGGCACTGAAGCTTTCTTT.

The chain links TRBV5-1 to TRBJ2-7; 9 bases match TRBD2. Germline V CDR1 and CDR2: SGHRS, YFSETQ. The CDR3 contains 15 residues. V was pared by 4 bases and J by 6 bases, with 11 bases of the junction left unmatched. CDR3 in amino acids: CASSLGREGRSEQYF. CDR3 nucleotide sequence: TGCGCCAGCAGCCTGGGGCGGGAGGGCCGTTCCGAGCAGTACTTC.

Ten or more counts support this clonotype. V and J are TRBV11-2 and TRBJ2-5; 10 bases align to TRBD2. Germline trimming cut 0 bases from V and 5 bases from J; bases unmatched to any gene: 18. Germline CDR1 SGHAT, CDR2 FQNNGV. The CDR3 is 20 amino acids. The CDR3 sequence is CASSLDRSAGLAGVMETQYF. The CDR3, as DNA: TGTGCCAGCAGCTTAGATCGGAGTGCGGGGCTAGCGGGAGTTATGGAGACCCAGTACTTC.

In this sample, this clonotype turned up a few times. The chain carries TRBV18 and TRBJ2-1, with D uncertain. The CDR3 is made up of 14 amino acids. Between the trimmed V and J ends, which lost 0 bases and 3 bases, there was a span of 6 bases. Per the germline V gene, CDR1 is KGHSH and CDR2 is LQKENI. DNA of the CDR3: TGTGCCAGCTCACCACCTGGATACTACAATGAGCAGTTCTTC. Translated: CASSPPGYYNEQFF.

Remarks on this clonotype: Given a much more abundant clone one base away, this may be a read error. The chain links TRBV4-2 to TRBJ1-1, with 7 bases lining up with TRBD1. The CDR3 is 15 amino acids. From germline, CDR1 is LGHNA and CDR2 YNFKEQ. V shed 2 bases, J shed 0 bases, and the junction held 3 bases outside the gene matches. The CDR3 region is CASSQPGQLNTEAFF. CDR3 DNA sequence: TGTGCCAGCAGCCAACCGGGACAGCTGAACACTGAAGCTTTCTTT.

The table lists this clonotype with many counts. The genes are TRBV28 and TRBJ2-7, with TRBD2 identical over 11 bases. V gave up 2 bases and J gave up 0 bases; unmatched junction bases: 9. The length of the CDR3 is 18 residues. The germline gives CDR1 MDHEN, CDR2 SYDVKM. CDR3 sequence (DNA): TGTGCCAGCAGTTTAGTTACTAGCGGGAGTTTAAACTCCTACGAGCAGTACTTC. Translating gives CASSLVTSGSLNSYEQYF.

The CDR3 here is CSAPPGGVNTEAFF. The CDR3 bases are TGCAGTGCCCCCCCCGGAGGAGTAAACACTGAAGCTTTCTTT. J is TRBJ1-1 and V is TRBV20-1; no definite D call. V was clipped by 6 bases and J by 2 bases, with 16 bases between them. Germline V CDR1 and CDR2: DFQATT, SNEGSKA (reference sequence). This CDR3 has 14 residues.

In this sample, this clonotype turned up many times. The J gene is TRBJ1-5, the V gene TRBV3-1; D may be TRBD1 (5 bases). V was trimmed by 4 bases and J by 0 bases, leaving 10 bases between them. The CDR3 contains 15 residues. Germline CDR1 is LGHDT and CDR2 is YNNKEL (reference sequence). The CDR3 loop reads CASSLGPYSNQPQHF. DNA of the CDR3: TGTGCCAGCAGCCTGGGGCCTTATAGCAATCAGCCCCAGCATTTT.

In its sample, this clonotype was seen many times. This rearrangement joins TRBV30 to TRBJ2-3, with TRBD1 matching over 9 bases. Germline loops: CDR1 GTSNPN, CDR2 SVGIG (reference sequence). CDR3 size: 15 residues. J lost 4 bases, V lost 3 bases, and 8 bases had no gene match. Written as DNA, the CDR3 is TGTGCCTGGAGCATGGGACAGGGATCGGCAGATACGCAGTATTTT. It codes for CAWSMGQGSADTQYF.